This T cell receptor (beta chain) emerged from a study of blood T cell repertoires in COVID-19. As for the study in general: Spain, Italy and the United States supplied samples that represented acute and convalescent COVID-19. Sources were T cells, B-cell-depleted T cells, or PBMCs; the material itself was cDNA or gDNA.

Original processing methods: Reference gene primers were amplified, and this amplification served to estimate nucleated cell counts. Here immunoSEQ multiplex PCR was the method, and the copy in TCRdb shows in-frame clones only, minus some. V and J calls plus clone size are reproduced from that table; the DNA served to infer D and trimming. The sample gives around 68,000 clones, roughly 89% of which show up once; 7% to 10% is in the top ten. V was clipped by 6 bases and J by 1 base, with 9 bases between them. The CDR3 contains 13 residues. In germline, CDR1 is MNHEY, CDR2 SVGAGI. Input material: peripheral blood. This chain links TRBV6-5 with TRBJ1-1; D is unclear. The clonotype was recovered from a man over 45 with active COVID-19. The CDR3 protein is CASRAGENTEAFF. The CDR3 nucleotides read TGTGCCAGCAGGGCGGGCGAGAACACTGAAGCTTTCTTT.